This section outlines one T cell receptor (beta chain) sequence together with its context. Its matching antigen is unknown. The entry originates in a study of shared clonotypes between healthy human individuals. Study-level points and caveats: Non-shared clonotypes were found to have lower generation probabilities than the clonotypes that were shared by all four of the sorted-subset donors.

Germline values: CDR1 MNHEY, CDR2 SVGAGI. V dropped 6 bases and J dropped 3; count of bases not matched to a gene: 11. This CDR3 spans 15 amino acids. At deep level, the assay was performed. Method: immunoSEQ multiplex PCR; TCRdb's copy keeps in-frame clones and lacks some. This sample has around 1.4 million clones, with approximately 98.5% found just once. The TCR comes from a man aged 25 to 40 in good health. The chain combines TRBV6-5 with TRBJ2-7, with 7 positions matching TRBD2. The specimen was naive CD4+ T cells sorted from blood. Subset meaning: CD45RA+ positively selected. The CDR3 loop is CASSPTPGGSYEQYF. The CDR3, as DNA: TGTGCCAGCAGCCCGACACCAGGCGGGAGCTACGAGCAGTACTTC.